These T cell receptor beta chains were read from a single sample in a study of CD8 T cells in ankylosing spondylitis. In TCRdb, the 5' RACE reads were re-called with MiXCR into one record per CDR3 protein. The data show about 42,000 distinct CDR3 sequences, 4% seen once. The sample consisted of blood, either unsorted or a sorted T cell fraction (not recorded which). The receptors derive from a female donor with ankylosing spondylitis or in good health (not recorded which). Each CDR3 is given with its conserved first and last residue. D genes are given only for firm matches. Part of the rows lack a size; the others show once, few, many or a class for expanded clones.

TRBV9	-	TRBJ2-7	many	TGTGCCAGCAGCGTAGGGGGACGGTACGACTACGAGCAGTACTTC	CASSVGGRYDYEQYF
TRBV9	-	TRBJ2-7	many	TGTGCCAGCAGCTCAAGTTTCCGGGCCAAGACCTACGAGCAGTACTTC	CASSSSFRAKTYEQYF
TRBV9	-	TRBJ2-7	many	TGTGCCAGCAGCGTGGGGGGCCTCGTCTACGAGCAGTACTTC	CASSVGGLVYEQYF
TRBV9	-	TRBJ1-1	-	TGTGCCAGCAGCGTAGTGGGTGGGGGCGCAGCTTTCTTT	CASSVVGGGAAFF
TRBV9	-	TRBJ1-1	many	TGTGCCAGCAGCGTAGAGCCGGCAGGGAACACTGAAGCTTTCTTT	CASSVEPAGNTEAFF
TRBV12-3/TRBV12-4	-	TRBJ2-7	many	TGTGCCTTCAGTTCTACCCGCGAATCTGGGACTCACCGTTCCTACGAGCAGTACTTC	CAFSSTRESGTHRSYEQYF
TRBV6-7	TRBD1	TRBJ2-7	many	TGTGCCAGCAGTGTTCCAGGGACAGGTAACCCCTACGAGCAGTACTTC	CASSVPGTGNPYEQYF
TRBV9	TRBD2	TRBJ2-3	many	TGTGCCAGCAGCGTAAAAGGCGGGGGGGTAGCAGATACGCAGTATTTT	CASSVKGGGVADTQYF
TRBV9	TRBD2	TRBJ2-1	many	TGTGCCAGCAGCGTAGGTCTAGCGGGGGGGAGTGAGCAGTTCTTC	CASSVGLAGGSEQFF
TRBV9	-	TRBJ1-1	many	TGTGCCAGCAGCCAGATAGTGAACACTGAAGCTTTCTTT	CASSQIVNTEAFF
TRBV9	-	TRBJ2-7	many	TGTGCCAGCAGCGTAGAGCCAGCACGCTCCTACGAGCAGTACTTC	CASSVEPARSYEQYF
TRBV9	-	TRBJ1-2	many	TGTGCCAGCAGCGTAGAGGCCCAGGGGCATGGCTACACCTTC	CASSVEAQGHGYTF
TRBV9	TRBD2	TRBJ2-3	many	TGTGCCAGCAGCCCCCGGACTAGCGGGGGACTCACAGATACGCAGTATTTT	CASSPRTSGGLTDTQYF
TRBV9	-	TRBJ2-1	many	TGTGCCAGCAACTCCCCCATCCGAGGATCAGGTGGGGATAGCTCCTACAATGAGCAGTTCTTC	CASNSPIRGSGGDSSYNEQFF
TRBV9	-	TRBJ2-2	many	TGTGCCAGCAGCGTAGAGGTGGGGGCGGAAACCGGGGAGCTGTTTTTT	CASSVEVGAETGELFF
TRBV9	TRBD1	TRBJ2-5	many	TGTGCCAGCAGCGTAGCGACAGGGGACGGGGAGACCCAGTACTTC	CASSVATGDGETQYF
TRBV9	-	TRBJ2-6	many	TGTGCCAGCAGCGTAGAGTGGGGGGGGGCGACTGGGGCCAACGTCCTGACTTTC	CASSVEWGGATGANVLTF
TRBV9	-	TRBJ2-3	medium-sized	TGTGCCAGCAGCCCCCTTTCGGGCAGCACAGATACGCAGTATTTT	CASSPLSGSTDTQYF
TRBV9	-	TRBJ1-3	many	TGTGCCAGCAGCGTATATGGGGCAGGGGCTGGAAACACCATATATTTT	CASSVYGAGAGNTIYF
TRBV9	TRBD1	TRBJ2-1	many	TGTGCCAGCAGCCCCAGGATCGGGACAGGGGGTAATGAGCAGTTCTTC	CASSPRIGTGGNEQFF
TRBV9	-	TRBJ2-7	medium-sized	TGTGCCAGCAGCGTATTGGACGGCTCCTACGAGCAGTACTTC	CASSVLDGSYEQYF
TRBV9	-	TRBJ2-1	many	TGTGCCAGCAGCGTAGGGGCGGGGAAGGCGCATGAGCAGTTCTTC	CASSVGAGKAHEQFF
TRBV9	-	TRBJ2-2	many	TGTGCCAGCAGCGTAAGGTCCGGGGAGCTGTTTTTT	CASSVRSGELFF
TRBV5-1	-	TRBJ1-5	many	TGCGCTAAGCACCGTTGGGGCCTTAATCAGCCCCAGCATTTT	CAKHRWGLNQPQHF
TRBV9	-	TRBJ2-7	-	TGTGCCAGCAGCCCGACCCTTATCGGCTACGAGCAGTACTTC	CASSPTLIGYEQYF
TRBV9	TRBD1	TRBJ1-2	many	TGTGCCAGCAGGACGGGACAGAACTATGGCTACACCTTC	CASRTGQNYGYTF
TRBV21-1	-	TRBJ2-6	many	TGTGCCAGCAGTCAGAGCTCTGGGGCCAACGTCCTGACTTTC	CASSQSSGANVLTF
TRBV9	-	TRBJ2-1	many	TGTGCCAGCAGCCCCGCGGTGAGCTCCTACAATGAGCAGTTCTTC	CASSPAVSSYNEQFF
TRBV9	-	TRBJ2-3	many	TGTGCCAGCAGCGTAGACGGGAAAACCATAGATACGCAGTATTTT	CASSVDGKTIDTQYF
TRBV9	-	TRBJ2-3	-	TGTGCCAGCAGCGGAGGGACTAGCACAGATACGCAGTATTTT	CASSGGTSTDTQYF
TRBV9	-	TRBJ2-1	many	TGTGCCAGCAGCCTGGCGACAACCGGCTACAATGAGCAGTTCTTC	CASSLATTGYNEQFF
TRBV9	-	TRBJ1-2	many	TGTGCCAGCAGCGTAGGCCCTGACTATGGCTACACCTTC	CASSVGPDYGYTF
TRBV9	-	TRBJ1-1	-	TGTGCCAGCAGCCCAGACGGCCGAAGTATGACTGAAGCTTTCTTT	CASSPDGRSMTEAFF
TRBV9	-	TRBJ2-1	many	TGTGCCAGCAGCGTAGCTAGAAACAATGAGCAGTTCTTC	CASSVARNNEQFF
TRBV9	-	TRBJ2-3	many	TGTGCCAGCAGCGCCCTCGGGGAGAGAACAGATACGCAGTATTTT	CASSALGERTDTQYF
TRBV9	-	TRBJ2-3	-	TGTGCCAGCAGCGTAGCGGCCCTGGGCGCAGATACGCAGTATTTT	CASSVAALGADTQYF
TRBV9	-	TRBJ1-1	many	TGTGCCAGCAGCGAGGGGCCGGGGGTCCCCCAGTTGGTCACTGAAGCTTTCTTT	CASSEGPGVPQLVTEAFF